This note documents a single T cell receptor (beta chain) sequence. What it binds is unknown. The data belong to a study of long-term antiretroviral therapy in people with HIV. Overall study results and limits: Transplant-donor-level diversity was not reached after ART, though diversity increased.

At minimum, one pre-ART and two post-ART PBMC samples were obtained from each donor. All participants with HIV were treated in the United States. Version v3.0 of the immunoSEQ assay was performed at survey level. Using immunoSEQ multiplex PCR, the repertoire was profiled, and TCRdb retains in-frame clones only, with some absent. The table has around 29,000 clones, 80% seen once. The source is a man aged 35 to 55 with HIV. Sequences were derived from unsorted PBMCs, sampled 0.3 years after starting antiretroviral therapy.

CDR3 amino acids: CASSSYRDHNYGYTF. In DNA, the CDR3 is TGTGCCAGTAGTTCCTACCGGGACCATAACTATGGCTACACCTTC. This chain uses TRBV19 with TRBJ1-2; D is possibly TRBD1 (5 bases). The CDR3 is made up of 15 amino acids. V was shortened by 5 bases and J by 1 base, with 14 bases between the two germline ends. Germline V lookup: CDR1 LNHDA, CDR2 SQIVND (reference sequence).